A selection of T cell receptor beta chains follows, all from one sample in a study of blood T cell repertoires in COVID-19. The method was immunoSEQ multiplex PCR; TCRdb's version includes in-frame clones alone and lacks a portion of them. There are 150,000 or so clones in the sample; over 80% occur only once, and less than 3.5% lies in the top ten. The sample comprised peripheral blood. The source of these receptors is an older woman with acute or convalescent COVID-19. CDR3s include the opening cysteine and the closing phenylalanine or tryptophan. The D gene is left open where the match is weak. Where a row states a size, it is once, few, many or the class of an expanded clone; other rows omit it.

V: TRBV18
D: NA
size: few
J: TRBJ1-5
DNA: TGTGCCAGCTCACCAGCGGAGGGGCCCCAGCATTTT
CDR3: CASSPAEGPQHF

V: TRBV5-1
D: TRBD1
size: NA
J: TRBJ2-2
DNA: TGCGCCAGCACCAGGGACAGGGGGCAAGGCGGGGAGCTGTTTTTT
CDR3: CASTRDRGQGGELFF

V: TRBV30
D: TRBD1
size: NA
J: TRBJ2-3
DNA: TGTGCCTGGGGGGGACAGGGTAAGACAGATACGCAGTATTTT
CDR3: CAWGGQGKTDTQYF

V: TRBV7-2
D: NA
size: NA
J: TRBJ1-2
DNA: TGTGCCAGCAGACCTGGACAGATCTATGGCTACACCTTC
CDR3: CASRPGQIYGYTF

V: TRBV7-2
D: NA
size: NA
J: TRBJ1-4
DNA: TGTGCCAGCAGCTTAGTCGGTGGGGGCCCAACTAATGAAAAACTGTTTTTT
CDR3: CASSLVGGGPTNEKLFF

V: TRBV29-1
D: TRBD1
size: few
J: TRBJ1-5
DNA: TGCAGCGCCCGGACAGGGTCCAATCAGCCCCAGCATTTT
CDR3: CSARTGSNQPQHF

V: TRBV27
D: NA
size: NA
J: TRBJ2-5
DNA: TGTGCCAGCAGTCCCAACCAAGAGACCCAGTACTTC
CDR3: CASSPNQETQYF

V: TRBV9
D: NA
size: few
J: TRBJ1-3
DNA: TGTGCCAGCAGCCCCCGCCTACAGGGATACTCTGGAAACACCATATATTTT
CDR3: CASSPRLQGYSGNTIYF

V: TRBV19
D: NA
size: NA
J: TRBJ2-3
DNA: TGTGCCAGTAGTATACCGCAGGAGGGGGATACGCAGTATTTT
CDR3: CASSIPQEGDTQYF

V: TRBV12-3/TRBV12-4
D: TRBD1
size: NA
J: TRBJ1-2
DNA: TGTGCCAGCAGCTCAGGGGGCGCGGATGGCTACACCTTC
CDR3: CASSSGGADGYTF

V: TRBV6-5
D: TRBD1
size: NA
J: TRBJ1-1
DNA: TGTGCCAGCAGTTTCCTGGGGACAGCGAACACTGAAGCTTTCTTT
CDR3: CASSFLGTANTEAFF

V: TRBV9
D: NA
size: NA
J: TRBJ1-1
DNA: TGTGCCAGCAGCACCAGGGACATCGGTGAAGCTTTCTTT
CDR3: CASSTRDIGEAFF

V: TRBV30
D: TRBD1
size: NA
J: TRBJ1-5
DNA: TGTGCCTGGAGTGGGACAGGGACTCAGCCCCAGCATTTT
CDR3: CAWSGTGTQPQHF

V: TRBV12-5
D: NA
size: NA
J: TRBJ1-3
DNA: TGTGCTAGTGGCCCCCCCACAACAGGGCCCATATATTTT
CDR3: CASGPPTTGPIYF

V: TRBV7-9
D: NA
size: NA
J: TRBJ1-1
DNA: TGTGCCAGCAGCCCTGACCCGGGGTGGACTGAAGCTTTCTTT
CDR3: CASSPDPGWTEAFF

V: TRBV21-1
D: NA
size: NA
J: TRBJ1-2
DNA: TGTGCCAGCAGCAAAGGGCCCTTCAGACACCTACCCTGGCGTCTTTATGGCTACACCTTC
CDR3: CASSKGPFRHLPWRLYGYTF

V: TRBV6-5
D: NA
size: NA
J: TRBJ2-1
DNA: TGTGCCAGCAGCGCCTGGCGGGGTTCCTACAATGAGCAGTTCTTC
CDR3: CASSAWRGSYNEQFF

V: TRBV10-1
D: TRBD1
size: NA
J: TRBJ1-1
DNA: TGCGCCAGCAGTGAGACCCTGGACAGGAAAGCTTTCTTT
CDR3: CASSETLDRKAFF

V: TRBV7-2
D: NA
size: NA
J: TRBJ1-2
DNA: TGTGCCAGCAGCTTTGACACCTCGCATGGCTACACCTTC
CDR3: CASSFDTSHGYTF

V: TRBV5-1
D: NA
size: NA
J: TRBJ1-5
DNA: TGCGCCAGCAGCTTGGACGGAGGGGGCAATCAGCCCCAGCATTTT
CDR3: CASSLDGGGNQPQHF

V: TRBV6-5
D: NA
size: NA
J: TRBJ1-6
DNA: TGTGCCAGCAGGCCAGTAAGCTCCTATAATTCACCCCTCCACTTT
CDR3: CASRPVSSYNSPLHF

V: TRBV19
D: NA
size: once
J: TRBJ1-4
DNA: TGTGCCAGTAGTATTTTCCAGGGGACAACTAATGAAAAACTGTTTTTT
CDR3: CASSIFQGTTNEKLFF

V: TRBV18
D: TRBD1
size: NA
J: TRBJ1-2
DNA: TGTGCCAGCTCAACCGGGACAGGCGGCTTTAACTATGGCTACACCTTC
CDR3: CASSTGTGGFNYGYTF

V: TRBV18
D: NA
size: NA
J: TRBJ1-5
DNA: TGTGCCAGCTCACCAAAGCCTTCGGAGCCCCAGCATTTT
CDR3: CASSPKPSEPQHF

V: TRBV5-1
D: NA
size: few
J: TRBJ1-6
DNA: TGCGCCAGCAGCTCCTTGGTAGGGGGAGATTCACCCCTCCACTTT
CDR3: CASSSLVGGDSPLHF

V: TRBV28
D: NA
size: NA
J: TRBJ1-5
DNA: TGTGCCAGCACCAACGGGGGCAATCAGCCCCAGCATTTT
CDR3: CASTNGGNQPQHF

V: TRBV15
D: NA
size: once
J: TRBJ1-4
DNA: TGTGCCACCAGCAGGGGCCACTCGAATGAAAAACTGTTTTTT
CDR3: CATSRGHSNEKLFF

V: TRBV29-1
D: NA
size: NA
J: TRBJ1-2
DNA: TGCAGCGTTGAAGATTCGGGGAGGAACTATGGCTACACCTTC
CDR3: CSVEDSGRNYGYTF

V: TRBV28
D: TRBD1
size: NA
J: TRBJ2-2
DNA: TGTGCCAGCACCAGCAGAAGGACCAGGGGGCCCACCGGGGAGCTGTTTTTT
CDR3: CASTSRRTRGPTGELFF

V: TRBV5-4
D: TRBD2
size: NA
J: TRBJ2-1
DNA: TGTGCCAGCAGCTTGACTAGCGGAAACAATGAGCAGTTCTTC
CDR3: CASSLTSGNNEQFF

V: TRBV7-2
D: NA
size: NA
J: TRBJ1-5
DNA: TGTGCCAGCAGCCCCCGGGGCAATCAGCCCCAGCATTTT
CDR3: CASSPRGNQPQHF

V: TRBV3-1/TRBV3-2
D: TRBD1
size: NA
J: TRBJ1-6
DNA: TGTGCCAGCAGCCAAGAAGGAGGGACAGGATCTTTCTATAATTCACCCCTCCACTTT
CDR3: CASSQEGGTGSFYNSPLHF

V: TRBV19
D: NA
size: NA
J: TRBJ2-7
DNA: TGTGCCAGTAGGAAGGGAATAGGGGCCTACTACGAGCAGTACTTC
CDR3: CASRKGIGAYYEQYF

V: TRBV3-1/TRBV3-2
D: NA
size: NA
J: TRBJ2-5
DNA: TGTGCCAGCAGCCAAGATGAGGCCACACTTGAGGAGACCCAGTACTTC
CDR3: CASSQDEATLEETQYF